This T cell receptor (beta chain) was profiled in a study of cytomegalovirus exposure and HLA in healthy donors. Study information: Early released data comprised about 90 million unique TCRs from HLA-typed donors. The study's findings and limits: According to a later analysis, donors in an Asian-associated ancestry cluster reportedly had fewer N-insertions than the approximately 670-donor mean.

A note on this clone: Its antigen is still unknown.

With 60 Vbeta and 13 Jbeta primers, the PCR was carried out. Profiled with immunoSEQ multiplex PCR; TCRdb holds only in-frame clones, not every one. This sample lists around 140,000 clones; its ten largest clones have around 1.5%. CDR1 is SEHNR and CDR2 is FQNEAQ in the germline V gene (reference sequence). This CDR3 region has 11 residues. V shed 3 bases and J shed 7 bases, with 6 bases lying between them. The gene calls are TRBV7-9 and TRBJ1-1; the D is unclear. The sequence was obtained from a woman aged 45-59 years in good health and CMV-seronegative. Sequences were obtained from PBMCs. The CDR3: CASSFYGEAFF. The CDR3 nucleotides read TGTGCCAGCAGCTTTTACGGTGAAGCTTTCTTT.